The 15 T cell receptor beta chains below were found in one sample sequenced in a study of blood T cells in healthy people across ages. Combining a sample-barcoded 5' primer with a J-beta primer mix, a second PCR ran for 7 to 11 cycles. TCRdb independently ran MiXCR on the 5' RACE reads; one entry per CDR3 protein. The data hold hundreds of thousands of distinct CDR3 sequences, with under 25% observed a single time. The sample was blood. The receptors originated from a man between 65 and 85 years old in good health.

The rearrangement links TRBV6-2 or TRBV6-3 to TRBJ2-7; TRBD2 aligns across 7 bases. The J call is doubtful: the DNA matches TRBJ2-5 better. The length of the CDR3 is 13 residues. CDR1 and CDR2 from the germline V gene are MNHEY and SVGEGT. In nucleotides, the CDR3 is TGTGCCAGCAGTTCGACTAGCTTGGAGACCCAGTACTTC. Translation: CASSSTSLETQYF.

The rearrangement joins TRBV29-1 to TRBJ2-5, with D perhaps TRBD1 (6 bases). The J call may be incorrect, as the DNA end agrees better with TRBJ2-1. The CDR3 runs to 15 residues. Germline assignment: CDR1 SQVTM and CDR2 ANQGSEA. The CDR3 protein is CSVDKQDSSYNEQFF. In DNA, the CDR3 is TGCAGCGTCGATAAACAGGACAGCTCCTACAATGAGCAGTTCTTC.

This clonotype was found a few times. The CDR3 DNA reads TGCGCCAGCAGCTTGGAGTCTAGCGGGAGCCTCCACGAGCAGTACTTC. Its translation: CASSLESSGSLHEQYF. The V call is TRBV5-1, the J call TRBJ2-7; 10 nucleotides align to TRBD2. Germline CDR1 and CDR2: SGHRS and YFSETQ. There are 16 residues in the CDR3. V lost 0 bases to trimming and J lost 5 bases; unmatched junction nucleotides: 8.

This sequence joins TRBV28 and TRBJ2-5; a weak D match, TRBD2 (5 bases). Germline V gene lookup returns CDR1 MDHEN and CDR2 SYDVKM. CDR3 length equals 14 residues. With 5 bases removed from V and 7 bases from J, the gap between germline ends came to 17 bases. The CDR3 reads CASSPPTEGGTQYF. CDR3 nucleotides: TGTGCCAGCAGTCCGCCGACCGAGGGTGGGACCCAGTACTTC.

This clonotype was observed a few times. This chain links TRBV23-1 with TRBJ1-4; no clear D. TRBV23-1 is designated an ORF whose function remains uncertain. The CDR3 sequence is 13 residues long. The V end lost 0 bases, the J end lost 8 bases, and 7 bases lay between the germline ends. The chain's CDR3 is CASSQSRREKLFF. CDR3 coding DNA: TGCGCCAGCAGTCAATCCAGGCGGGAAAAACTGTTTTTT.

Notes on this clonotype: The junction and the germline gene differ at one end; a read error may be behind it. CDR3 nucleotides: TGTGCCAGCCCACCTCCGGGACAGGACCGCTACGAGCAGTACTTC. This encodes CASPPPGQDRYEQYF. The gene calls are TRBV18 and TRBJ2-5, with 8 positions matching TRBD1. Near its end, the DNA agrees better with TRBJ2-7, so the J call may be wrong. CDR1 is KGHSH, CDR2 LQKENI, per germline. This CDR3 comprises 15 residues.

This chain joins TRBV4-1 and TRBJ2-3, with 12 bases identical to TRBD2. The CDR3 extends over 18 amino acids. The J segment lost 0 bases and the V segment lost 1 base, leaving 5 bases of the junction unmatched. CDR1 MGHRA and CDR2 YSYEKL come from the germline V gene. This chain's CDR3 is CASSQASGRETSTDTQYF. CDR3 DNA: TGCGCCAGCAGCCAAGCTAGCGGGAGGGAGACTAGCACAGATACGCAGTATTTT.

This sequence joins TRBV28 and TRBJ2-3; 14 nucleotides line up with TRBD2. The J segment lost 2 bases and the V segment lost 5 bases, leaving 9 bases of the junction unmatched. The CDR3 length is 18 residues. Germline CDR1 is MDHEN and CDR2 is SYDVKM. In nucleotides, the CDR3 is TGTGCCAGCAGTCCTGGTGGGACTAGCGGGAGATACACAGATACGCAGTATTTT. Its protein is CASSPGGTSGRYTDTQYF. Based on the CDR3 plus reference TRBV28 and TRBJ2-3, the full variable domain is DVKVTQSSRYLVKRTGEKVFLECVQDMDHENMFWYRQDPGLGLRLIYFSYDVKMKEKGDIPEGYSVSREKKERFSLILESASTNQTSMYLCASSPGGTSGRYTDTQYFGPGTRLTVL.

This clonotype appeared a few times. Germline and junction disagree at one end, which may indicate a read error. The CDR3 loop is CVSSLVSGRNEKLFF. CDR3 coding DNA: TGTGTCAGCAGCTTAGTGTCAGGGCGTAATGAAAAACTGTTTTTT. This chain uses TRBV11-2 with TRBJ1-4, with D possibly matching TRBD1 (5 bases). CDR3 length: 15 residues. Germline V gives CDR1 SGHAT, CDR2 FQNNGV.

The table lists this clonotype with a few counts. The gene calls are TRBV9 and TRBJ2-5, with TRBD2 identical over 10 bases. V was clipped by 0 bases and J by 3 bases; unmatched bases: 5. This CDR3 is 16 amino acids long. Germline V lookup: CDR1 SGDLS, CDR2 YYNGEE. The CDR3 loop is CASSVAITSGEETQYF. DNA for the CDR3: TGTGCCAGCAGCGTAGCTATTACTAGCGGGGAAGAGACCCAGTACTTC.

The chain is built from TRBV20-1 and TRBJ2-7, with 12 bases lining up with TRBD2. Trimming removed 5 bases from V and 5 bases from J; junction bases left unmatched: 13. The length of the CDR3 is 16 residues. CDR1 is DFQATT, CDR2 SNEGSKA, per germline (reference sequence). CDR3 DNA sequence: TGCAGTGCTTCGCACCCCCGGACTAGCGGGATCCACGAGCAGTACTTC. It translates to CSASHPRTSGIHEQYF.

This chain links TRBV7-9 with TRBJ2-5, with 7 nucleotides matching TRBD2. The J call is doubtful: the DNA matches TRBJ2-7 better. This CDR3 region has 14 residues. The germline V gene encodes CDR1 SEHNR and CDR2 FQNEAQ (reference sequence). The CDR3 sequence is CASSLDREDYEQYF. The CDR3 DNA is TGTGCCAGCAGCTTAGACCGGGAGGACTACGAGCAGTACTTC.

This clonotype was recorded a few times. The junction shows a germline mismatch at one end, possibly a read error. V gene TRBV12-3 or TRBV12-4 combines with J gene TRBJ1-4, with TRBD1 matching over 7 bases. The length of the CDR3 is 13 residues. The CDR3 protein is CAGSLYRGEKLFF. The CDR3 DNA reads TGTGCCGGCAGTTTATACAGGGGTGAAAAACTGTTTTTT.

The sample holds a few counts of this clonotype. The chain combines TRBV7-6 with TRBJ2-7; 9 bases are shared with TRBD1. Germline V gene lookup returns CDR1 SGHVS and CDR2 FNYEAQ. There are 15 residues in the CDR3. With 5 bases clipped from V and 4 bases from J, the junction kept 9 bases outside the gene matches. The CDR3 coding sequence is TGTGCCAGCAGCAATACAGGGGGCAAGGGGTACGAGCAGTACTTC. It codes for CASSNTGGKGYEQYF. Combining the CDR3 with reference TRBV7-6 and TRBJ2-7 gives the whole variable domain GAGVSQSPRYKVTKRGQDVALRCDPISGHVSLYWYRQALGQGPEFLTYFNYEAQQDKSGLPNDRFSAERPEGSISTLTIQRTEQRDSAMYRCASSNTGGKGYEQYFGPGTRLTVT.

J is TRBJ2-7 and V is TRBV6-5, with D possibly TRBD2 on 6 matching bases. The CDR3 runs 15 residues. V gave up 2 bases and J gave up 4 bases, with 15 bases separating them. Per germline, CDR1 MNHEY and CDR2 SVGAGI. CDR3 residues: CASSYDEEGRYEQYF. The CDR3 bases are TGTGCCAGCAGTTACGATGAGGAGGGAAGGTACGAGCAGTACTTC.